These 4 T cell receptor beta chains were all obtained from the same sample, sequenced in a study of Ad26.COV2.S vaccination and SARS-CoV-2 variants. Documented treatment: 15 to 20 received Ad26.COV2.S at low or high dose, single or two shots; five or six received placebo; per-sample allocation not given. It was on day 63 after the first vaccine or placebo injection that samples were taken. The assay was immunoSEQ multiplex PCR, and TCRdb's table has in-frame clones only and misses some. The top ten hold about 1.5% of the sample, which has about 460,000 clones, roughly 87% seen once. The material was peripheral blood, obtained in a trial of Ad26.COV2.S vaccine versus placebo. The receptors were gathered from a person aged 18-60 years who received the Ad26.COV2.S COVID-19 vaccine or a placebo.

The chain carries TRBV3-1 (or the pseudogene TRBV3-2) and TRBJ2-1; 10 nucleotides agree with TRBD2. Losses at the gene ends were 6 bases for V and 5 bases for J; bases not matched to a gene: 7. This CDR3 comprises 15 residues. Germline loops: CDR1 LGHDT, CDR2 YNNKEL (reference sequence). CDR3 sequence: CASSAGTSAHNEQFF. The CDR3 region has the DNA TGTGCCAGCAGTGCGGGGACTAGCGCACACAATGAGCAGTTCTTC.

This clone was seen just once. The chain joins TRBV7-9 to TRBJ2-6; D not resolved. The CDR3 runs 16 residues. With 5 bases removed from V and 0 bases from J, the gap between germline ends came to 11 bases. The germline CDR1 and CDR2 sequences are SEHNR and FQNEAQ (reference sequence). CDR3 DNA: TGTGCCAGCAGCCTTGCGATCGGCTCTGGGGCCAACGTCCTGACTTTC. Its protein product is CASSLAIGSGANVLTF. Using reference TRBV7-9 and TRBJ2-6 for the parts outside the CDR3, the full variable domain is DTGVSQNPRHKITKRGQNVTFRCDPISEHNRLYWYRQTLGQGPEFLTYFQNEAQLEKSRLLSDRFSAERPKGSFSTLEIQRTEQGDSAMYLCASSLAIGSGANVLTFGAGSRLTVL.

The chain employs TRBV6-6 and TRBJ1-1; D is ambiguous. Germline V lookup: CDR1 MNHNY, CDR2 SVGAGI (reference sequence). Trimming took off 5 bases at V and 5 bases at J, with 9 bases between the two ends. The length of the CDR3 is 12 residues. This chain's CDR3 is CASSTYRTEAFF. Here the CDR3 DNA reads TGTGCCAGCAGTACATATCGAACTGAAGCTTTCTTT.

V usage is TRBV4-2 and J usage is TRBJ2-7; maybe TRBD2 (5 bases). V lost 2 bases, J lost 3 bases, and 11 bases lay in between. Germline V gene lookup returns CDR1 LGHNA and CDR2 YNFKEQ. This CDR3 contains 14 residues. Written as DNA, the CDR3 is TGTGCCAGCAGCCAACGGGAAGAGAACTACGAGCAGTACTTC. Residues: CASSQREENYEQYF.